This TCR beta chain was recovered during a study of blood T cell repertoires in COVID-19. Study as a whole: The analysed material was cDNA or gDNA that came from T cells, B-cell-depleted T cells, or PBMCs.

Clones were sequenced by immunoSEQ multiplex PCR, and TCRdb holds only the in-frame ones, with some missing. The table lists approximately 500,000 clones, roughly 89% of them singletons. Seattle cases were enrolled at active infection and followed longitudinally. Germline assignment: CDR1 MNHEY and CDR2 SMNVEV (reference sequence). After removal of 2 bases from V and 4 bases from J, the junction contained 7 bases not matched to a gene. The CDR3 is 15 residues long. The chain recombines TRBV27 with TRBJ1-2; TRBD1 agrees at 7 bases. This sequence originates from a man aged 18 to 30 with COVID-19, enrolled during active disease. The sample comprised peripheral blood. In DNA, the CDR3 is TGTGCCAGCAGTTTAAAGGGGGCGAGCGGCTATGGCTACACCTTC. Amino acids: CASSLKGASGYGYTF.